A single sample is the source of the 10 T cell receptor beta chains below, sequenced in a study of patients and donors after allogeneic stem cell transplantation. TCRdb re-called the RT-PCR reads with MiXCR, one entry per CDR3 protein. The sample lists 98,000 or so distinct CDR3 sequences, 35% occurring once. Source material: blood, either unsorted or a sorted T cell fraction (not recorded which). The source is a human donor who was either an allogeneic HSCT recipient or a stem cell or donor lymphocyte infusion donor (not recorded which). It is not recorded whose cells these are; they may come from a transplant donor.

The chain joins TRBV6-2 or TRBV6-3 to TRBJ2-1; a weak D match, TRBD1 (5 bases). CDR1 and CDR2 from the germline V gene are MNHEY and SVGEGT. CDR3 size: 11 residues. V gave up 8 bases and J gave up 8 bases, with 10 bases separating them. The CDR3 DNA follows: TGTGCCAGCTCCAGGGTCGATGAGCAGTTCTTC. Translation gives CASSRVDEQFF.

The rearrangement links TRBV28 to TRBJ2-3; D is ambiguous. Germline CDR1 reads MDHEN; CDR2 reads SYDVKM. V was cut by 1 base and J by 2 bases, with 7 bases left in between. The CDR3 consists of 14 residues. The CDR3: CASSLSTPTDTQYF. Written as DNA, the CDR3 is TGTGCCAGCAGTTTATCGACCCCCACAGATACGCAGTATTTT.

The sample holds a few counts of this clonotype. The rearrangement links TRBV10-3 to TRBJ2-1, with TRBD2 matching 9 bases. The V segment lost 0 bases and the J segment 4 bases; nucleotides outside the gene matches: 4. The germline gives CDR1 ENHRY, CDR2 SYGVKD. The CDR3 has 16 residues. The CDR3 DNA sequence: TGTGCCATCAGTGAGTCGAGGCTAGCGGGGTACAATGAGCAGTTCTTC. Amino acids: CAISESRLAGYNEQFF.

V usage is TRBV18 and J usage is TRBJ2-2; 13 positions match TRBD2. V lost 4 bases, J lost 7 bases, and 6 bases stayed unmatched. CDR3 length equals 16 residues. CDR1 KGHSH and CDR2 LQKENI come from the germline V gene. DNA of the CDR3: TGTGCCAGCTCACGGACTAGCGGGAGATTCGGCGGGGAGCTGTTTTTT. Its translation: CASSRTSGRFGGELFF.

The rearrangement joins TRBV12-3 or TRBV12-4 to TRBJ2-3, with 9 bases identical to TRBD1. The CDR3 extends over 15 amino acids. Germline trimming cut 6 bases from V and 3 bases from J; bases unmatched to any gene: 7. CDR3 in amino acids: CASSKGTGTTDTQYF. CDR3 DNA: TGTGCCAGCAGCAAAGGGACAGGGACGACAGATACGCAGTATTTT.

The rearrangement uses TRBV15 and TRBJ2-5, with TRBD1 as a possible D gene (5 bases). Between the trimmed V and J ends, which lost 1 base and 5 bases, there was a span of 11 bases. CDR3 length equals 14 residues. Germline V gene sequence: CDR1 LNHNV, CDR2 YYDKDF (reference sequence). The CDR3 coding sequence is TGTGCCACCAGCAGAGCCTACAAGGGGGAGACCCAGTACTTC. Protein sequence: CATSRAYKGETQYF. The variable domain in full, completed from reference TRBV15 and TRBJ2-5, reads DAMVIQNPRYQVTQFGKPVTLSCSQTLNHNVMYWYQQKSSQAPKLLFHYYDKDFNNEADTPDNFQSRRPNTSFCFLDIRSPGLGDTAMYLCATSRAYKGETQYFGPGTRLLVL.

This sequence joins TRBV29-1 and TRBJ2-3; 8 nucleotides match TRBD2. Germline lookup yields CDR1 SQVTM and CDR2 ANQGSEA. J gave up 6 bases and V 5 bases, and 1 base lay outside the gene matches. This CDR3 spans 11 amino acids. The CDR3 here is CSVRLADTQYF. The CDR3 DNA reads TGCAGCGTTCGACTAGCGGATACGCAGTATTTT.

V usage is TRBV18 and J usage is TRBJ1-3, with 7 nucleotides matching TRBD1. The CDR3 has 16 residues. Trimming cost V 5 bases and J 0 bases; bases outside gene matches: 7. Germline V gives CDR1 KGHSH, CDR2 LQKENI. CDR3 DNA sequence: TGTGCCAGCTCATCCCTGGCAGGGGGCTCTGGAAACACCATATATTTT. Protein product: CASSSLAGGSGNTIYF.

The chain has TRBV20-1 and TRBJ2-7; D is unclear. Trimming pared 6 bases from V and 0 bases from J, leaving 15 bases between. This CDR3 is built from 14 residues. The germline V gene has CDR1 DFQATT and CDR2 SNEGSKA (reference sequence). The CDR3 loop is CSARESVYSYEQYF. The CDR3 region has the DNA TGCAGTGCCCGTGAGTCGGTTTACTCCTACGAGCAGTACTTC.

The chain joins TRBV3-1 to TRBJ2-1, with 12 bases identical to TRBD2. The V and J ends lost 1 base and 12 bases, in that order; junction bases with no gene match: 4. Germline assignment: CDR1 LGHDT and CDR2 YNNKEL (reference sequence). The CDR3 is 14 amino acids. In DNA form, the CDR3 reads TGTGCCAGCAGCCAAGCTAGCGGGAGGGCCGCGCAGTTCTTC. It yields the protein CASSQASGRAAQFF.